This T cell receptor beta chain was obtained from a study of response to subunit inactivated influenza vaccine (dated by TCRdb to 2017 to 2018). Notes on the research overall: To follow how T cells responded to a trivalent subunit inactivated influenza vaccine, the researchers relied on deep quantitative profiling of the T cell receptor repertoire.

The library came from RT-PCR. The sequencer listed for this sample is Illumina HiSeq 2500. Starting from the raw public reads, TCRdb applied fastp trimming at Q25, assembled clones with MiXCR and retained in-frame beta chains. Identical CDR3 proteins give one entry, which carries the most common genes and DNA. Present in this sample are around 650,000 distinct CDR3 sequences, 15% to 19% of which were seen just once. Around 10% of the sample is held by the ten biggest clonotypes. Findings and caveats that apply to the study as a whole: The authors suggested that each seasonal influenza vaccination may recruit only a limited number of new T cells.

This clonotype was found a few times. Its antigen is not yet known. No qualities accompany the bases; no much larger clone lies one base away. The input for sequencing was PBMCs from blood, taken 11 to 12 days after vaccination. This TCR came from a man aged 50 to 59 who received an inactivated influenza vaccine. Donor details come from another sample of the same person, matched by shared clones.

The CDR3 in this case is CASRREGPDTGELFF. In nucleotide form, the sequence is TGTGCCAGCAGGCGAGAGGGACCTGACACCGGGGAGCTGTTTTTT. The receptor chain draws on TRBV28 and TRBJ2-2, with the D call perhaps TRBD1 or TRBD2, each one matching 5 bases. The cysteine opens and the phenylalanine closes a CDR3 of 15 amino acids. Only the CDR3 DNA is retained, 45 bases long and in frame from the first base. V loses 6 bases of germline sequence and J loses 3 bases, and the interval between the two ends is 14 bases. For CDR1 and CDR2, the germline V gene lists MDHEN and SYDVKM.